These 29 T cell receptor beta chains came from one sample sequenced in a study of cytomegalovirus exposure and HLA in healthy donors. PCR used 60 Vbeta primers and 13 Jbeta primers. Profiling relied on immunoSEQ multiplex PCR, and the TCRdb table lists in-frame clones only, not all of them. Among some 95,000 clones listed, 69% were seen once. The material sequenced was PBMCs. The receptor source for this set is a female donor in good health and CMV-seronegative.

This clone appeared a few times. The rearrangement uses TRBV19 and TRBJ1-1; no firm D call. The germline gives CDR1 LNHDA, CDR2 SQIVND (reference sequence). The CDR3 has 15 residues. With 2 bases removed from V and 3 bases from J, the gap between germline ends came to 13 bases. CDR3 amino acids: CASSITAGIHTEAFF. In DNA form, the CDR3 reads TGTGCCAGTAGTATAACCGCAGGCATCCACACTGAAGCTTTCTTT.

The chain is built from TRBV10-2 and TRBJ2-4; possible D gene TRBD2, 5 bases. V was trimmed by 5 bases and J by 13 bases, leaving 24 bases between them. The CDR3 sequence is 15 residues long. Germline V CDR1 and CDR2: WSHSY, SAAADI. The CDR3 reads CASSTNMDSSPLQYF. The CDR3 DNA sequence: TGCGCCAGCAGTACGAATATGGACTCCTCCCCCCTCCAGTACTTC.

The chain has TRBV27 and TRBJ1-4; 8 bases map to TRBD1. CDR1 MNHEY and CDR2 SMNVEV come from the germline V gene (reference sequence). This CDR3 comprises 14 residues. The trim removed 3 bases at V and 10 bases at J, leaving 7 bases unmatched. The chain's CDR3 is CASSFSTGGGKLFF. The CDR3 DNA reads as TGTGCCAGCAGTTTCAGCACAGGGGGTGGAAAACTGTTTTTT.

This clone has a handful of counts. The rearrangement links TRBV4-1 to TRBJ1-1; no reliable D call. CDR3 length: 13 residues. Germline assignment: CDR1 MGHRA and CDR2 YSYEKL. Deletions cut 0 bases from V and 6 bases from J, with 8 bases between. This chain's CDR3 is CASSQDSYSEAFF. The CDR3 nucleotides read TGCGCCAGCAGCCAAGATAGCTATTCTGAAGCTTTCTTT.

V gene TRBV10-1 combines with J gene TRBJ2-1, with D unclear. The CDR3 has 15 amino acids. Between the trimmed V and J ends, which lost 2 bases and 4 bases, there was a span of 12 bases. Germline V gene sequence: CDR1 WNHNN, CDR2 SYGVQD (reference sequence). CDR3 DNA: TGCGCCAGCAGTGAGGCGGCGGCCCCGTACAATGAGCAGTTCTTC. Translating gives CASSEAAAPYNEQFF.

The chain joins TRBV18 to TRBJ2-7; 13 bases line up with TRBD2. This CDR3 region has 19 residues. V trimming: 2 bases; J trimming: 5 bases; junction bases outside the gene matches: 15. Germline V gene sequence: CDR1 KGHSH, CDR2 LQKENI. The CDR3: CASSPSVLGLAGSRNEQYF. Written as DNA, the CDR3 is TGTGCCAGCTCACCATCAGTATTGGGACTAGCGGGAAGTCGGAACGAGCAGTACTTC.

The gene calls are TRBV6-4 and TRBJ2-1; D uncertain. Germline assignment: CDR1 MRHNA and CDR2 SNTAGT. V was cut by 6 bases and J by 5 bases, with 11 bases left in between. The CDR3 is made up of 13 amino acids. CDR3 sequence reads: CASSEEPHNEQFF. The CDR3 DNA reads TGTGCCAGCAGCGAGGAACCCCACAATGAGCAGTTCTTC.

The chain recombines TRBV4-1 with TRBJ2-1; tentatively, D is TRBD2 (6 bases). With 4 bases removed from V and 2 bases from J, the gap between germline ends came to 15 bases. Germline V CDR1 and CDR2: MGHRA, YSYEKL. The CDR3 covers 16 residues. CDR3 DNA: TGCGCCAGCAGCCCCCTACTAGCCCGAACCTACAATGAGCAGTTCTTC. This codes for CASSPLLARTYNEQFF.

A word on this clone: The sample carries other DNA sequences with the same CDR3. The chain has TRBV15 and TRBJ1-6, with 7 bases fitting TRBD1. Germline CDR1 reads LNHNV; CDR2 reads YYDKDF (reference sequence). The V segment lost 0 bases and the J segment 9 bases; nucleotides outside the gene matches: 8. CDR3 length: 16 amino acids. The CDR3 loop reads CATSRDPRQGGSPLHF. The CDR3 bases are TGTGCCACCAGCAGAGATCCCCGGCAGGGGGGTTCACCCCTCCACTTT.

The chain has TRBV6-1 and TRBJ2-7; D ambiguous. This CDR3 contains 12 residues. Germline CDR1 is MNHNS and CDR2 is SASEGT. Trimming pared 7 bases from V and 3 bases from J, leaving 10 bases between. DNA for the CDR3: TGTGCCAGCAAGAACGAGAACTACGAGCAGTACTTC. It is translated as CASKNENYEQYF.

This chain links TRBV15 with TRBJ2-2; 7 nucleotides align to TRBD1. The CDR3 is 18 amino acids. Germline V gene lookup returns CDR1 LNHNV and CDR2 YYDKDF (reference sequence). Trimming cost V 6 bases and J 0 bases; bases outside gene matches: 13. This CDR3 is CATRQGYTGATNTGELFF. In DNA, the CDR3 is TGTGCCACCAGACAGGGTTATACAGGGGCCACGAACACCGGGGAGCTGTTTTTT.

This chain links TRBV5-1 with TRBJ2-3; perhaps TRBD2 as D (5 bases). The V end lost 7 bases, the J end lost 3 bases, and 18 bases lay between the germline ends. The CDR3 runs to 15 residues. Germline CDR1 reads SGHRS; CDR2 reads YFSETQ. The DNA for the CDR3 is TGCGCCAGCCGAGGGATTATAGGGTGGACAGATACGCAGTATTTT. It translates to CASRGIIGWTDTQYF. The full variable domain, with the rest looked up from reference TRBV5-1 and TRBJ2-3, is KAGVTQTPRYLIKTRGQQVTLSCSPISGHRSVSWYQQTPGQGLQFLFEYFSETQRNKGNFPGRFSGRQFSNSRSEMNVSTLELGDSALYLCASRGIIGWTDTQYFGPGTRLTVL.

This clone has a handful of counts. The V gene is TRBV30, the J gene TRBJ1-2; D not certain. Germline CDR1 and CDR2: GTSNPN and SVGIG (reference sequence). Trimming left V 5 bases short and J 1 base short, with 11 bases between. CDR3 size: 13 residues. The CDR3 protein is CAWARADNYGYTF. In DNA, the CDR3 is TGTGCCTGGGCGCGGGCAGATAACTATGGCTACACCTTC. Variable domain in full (rest from reference TRBV30 and TRBJ1-2): SQTIHQWPATLVQPVGSPLSLECTVEGTSNPNLYWYRQAAGRGLQLLFYSVGIGQISSEVPQNLSASRPQDRQFILSSKKLLLSDSGFYLCAWARADNYGYTFGSGTRLTVV.

The gene calls are TRBV5-6 and TRBJ2-7; 9 positions match TRBD2. In germline, CDR1 is SGHDT, CDR2 YYEEEE. The CDR3 is 15 amino acids. Trimming took 2 bases from V and 3 from J; bases not matched to a gene: 6. CDR3 in DNA: TGTGCCAGCAGCTTCGGTGCGGGAGGGGGCTACGAGCAGTACTTC. It is translated as CASSFGAGGGYEQYF.

This clone was detected only once. This rearrangement joins TRBV7-6 to TRBJ2-3; 10 bases are shared with TRBD2. Unmatched junction bases numbered 5, after V lost 3 bases and J lost 2 bases. The CDR3 runs to 16 residues. Per germline, CDR1 SGHVS and CDR2 FNYEAQ. As DNA, the CDR3 is TGTGCCAGCAGCTTTCGAAGCGGGGGGGCCACAGATACGCAGTATTTT. This sequence encodes CASSFRSGGATDTQYF.

The chain recombines TRBV6-1 with TRBJ2-1; TRBD1 might be the D (6 bases). Germline-derived CDR1 and CDR2 are MNHNS and SASEGT. Trimming removed 3 bases from V and 6 bases from J, with 21 bases in between. The CDR3 is 17 amino acids. The CDR3 bases are TGTGCCAGCAGTGATGGCCCTGGCTTGACCAGGGGCAATGAGCAGTTCTTC. Protein: CASSDGPGLTRGNEQFF.

In DNA form, the CDR3 reads TGTGCCAGCAGTATAGGACAGGGGCTTTACTATGGCTACACCTTC. It is translated as CASSIGQGLYYGYTF. The chain employs TRBV6-5 and TRBJ1-2; 9 bases map to TRBD1. The V gene's germline CDR1 is MNHEY and CDR2 SVGAGI. V dropped 5 bases and J dropped 3; count of bases not matched to a gene: 7. CDR3 length: 15 amino acids.

The chain uses TRBV6-4 and TRBJ2-2; the match to TRBD2 covers 9 bases. The CDR3 totals 15 residues. Germline CDR1 MRHNA, CDR2 SNTAGT. V trimming: 6 bases; J trimming: 1 base; junction bases outside the gene matches: 3. CDR3 nucleotide sequence: TGTGCCAGCAGCGAGCGGGGGGTGAACACCGGGGAGCTGTTTTTT. It yields the protein CASSERGVNTGELFF.

With regard to this clone: The same CDR3 also results from other DNA sequences found in this sample. This chain uses TRBV5-4 with TRBJ2-7; tentative D call: TRBD1 (6 bases). Per germline, CDR1 SGHNT and CDR2 YYREEE (reference sequence). V dropped 0 bases and J dropped 0 bases, with 10 bases sitting between them. This CDR3 comprises 15 residues. DNA for the CDR3: TGTGCCAGCAGCTTGGACCAGGGGAGCTCCTACGAGCAGTACTTC. Translated: CASSLDQGSSYEQYF. Together with reference TRBV5-4 and TRBJ2-7, the CDR3 gives the full variable domain: ETGVTQSPTHLIKTRGQQVTLRCSSQSGHNTVSWYQQALGQGPQFIFQYYREEENGRGNFPPRFSGLQFPNYSSELNVNALELDDSALYLCASSLDQGSSYEQYFGPGTRLTVT.

DNA for the CDR3: TGCGCCAGCAGTGACCCTAGCGGCTACGAGCAGTACTTC. The encoded protein is CASSDPSGYEQYF. The chain employs TRBV10-2 and TRBJ2-7, with 7 bases lining up with TRBD2. This CDR3 comprises 13 residues. J gave up 3 bases and V 3 bases, and 2 bases lay outside the gene matches. Per the germline V gene, CDR1 is WSHSY and CDR2 is SAAADI.

This chain connects TRBV7-9 to TRBJ1-5, with 9 bases matching TRBD1. CDR1 and CDR2 (germline): SEHNR, FQNEAQ (reference sequence). Trimming removed 5 bases from V and 3 bases from J; junction bases left unmatched: 14. This CDR3 region has 18 residues. The CDR3 nucleotides read TGTGCCAGCAGCCACAGAGCCGGACAGGGGATCAACAATCAGCCCCAGCATTTT. It yields the protein CASSHRAGQGINNQPQHF.

The chain is built from TRBV30 and TRBJ2-5, with TRBD1 as a possible D gene (6 bases). V lost 2 bases, J lost 1 base, and 8 bases lay in between. This CDR3 region has 13 residues. Per the germline V gene, CDR1 is GTSNPN and CDR2 is SVGIG (reference sequence). The CDR3 DNA is TGTGCCTGGAGTCCAGGGGTCCAAGAGACCCAGTACTTC. Protein: CAWSPGVQETQYF. Full variable domain (outside the CDR3, taken from reference TRBV30 and TRBJ2-5): SQTIHQWPATLVQPVGSPLSLECTVEGTSNPNLYWYRQAAGRGLQLLFYSVGIGQISSEVPQNLSASRPQDRQFILSSKKLLLSDSGFYLCAWSPGVQETQYFGPGTRLLVL.

The chain links TRBV10-2 to TRBJ2-7, with TRBD2 as a possible D gene (6 bases). The CDR3 is 13 amino acids. V gave up 8 bases and J gave up 2 bases, with 13 bases separating them. CDR1 WSHSY and CDR2 SAAADI come from the germline V gene. CDR3 DNA sequence: TGCGCCAGCGTAACTAGCTTGGCCTACGAGCAGTACTTC. The encoded protein is CASVTSLAYEQYF.

The chain is built from TRBV30 and TRBJ2-2; TRBD2 matches at 9 bases. Germline CDR1 is GTSNPN and CDR2 is SVGIG (reference sequence). The CDR3 runs to 13 residues. CDR3 coding DNA: TGTGCTGCCCAGCGGGAGGACACCGGGGAGCTGTTTTTT. Residues: CAAQREDTGELFF.

The chain combines TRBV29-1 with TRBJ1-5; the match to TRBD1 covers 7 bases. This CDR3 region has 14 residues. Germline lookup yields CDR1 SQVTM and CDR2 ANQGSEA. V lost 3 bases, J lost 2 bases, and 4 bases stayed unmatched. DNA for the CDR3: TGCAGCGTTGACAGGGGGAAAGGCAATCAGCCCCAGCATTTT. Its protein product is CSVDRGKGNQPQHF.

The gene calls are TRBV5-8 and TRBJ2-3; 10 bases align to TRBD1. V trimming: 4 bases; J trimming: 2 bases; junction bases outside the gene matches: 4. The CDR3 is 15 residues long. CDR1 and CDR2 from the germline V gene are SGHTS and YDEGEE. CDR3 amino acids: CASSGGQGTTDTQYF. The CDR3 coding sequence is TGTGCCAGCAGCGGGGGACAGGGGACCACAGATACGCAGTATTTT.

This clone turned up a few times. This chain joins TRBV28 and TRBJ1-2; D is perhaps TRBD1 (5 bases). The length of the CDR3 is 13 residues. V dropped 3 bases and J dropped 5 bases, with 10 bases sitting between them. Germline V lookup: CDR1 MDHEN, CDR2 SYDVKM. The CDR3 loop is CASSFGQGYGYTF. In nucleotides, the CDR3 is TGTGCCAGCAGTTTTGGGCAGGGTTATGGCTACACCTTC.

The rearrangement uses TRBV19 and TRBJ1-3; 7 bases align to TRBD1. Germline V gives CDR1 LNHDA, CDR2 SQIVND (reference sequence). There are 15 residues in the CDR3. J was trimmed by 0 bases and V by 10 bases; bases with no gene match: 9. CDR3: CATINRGGSGNTIYF. The CDR3 bases are TGTGCCACTATCAACAGGGGAGGCTCTGGAAACACCATATATTTT.

The gene calls are TRBV15 and TRBJ2-1; 13 nucleotides align to TRBD2. Germline CDR1 and CDR2: LNHNV and YYDKDF (reference sequence). V dropped 3 bases and J dropped 8; count of bases not matched to a gene: 7. This CDR3 region has 16 residues. The CDR3 DNA sequence: TGTGCCACCAGCAGCCTACTAGCGGGAGGGGTCGATGAGCAGTTCTTC. Protein product: CATSSLLAGGVDEQFF.